This TCR beta chain came from a study of human T cells and chemical hapten exposure. Time point meaning: patch test 3, about 24 weeks after DPC sensitization. Documented treatment: therapeutic diphenylcyclopropenone sensitization with weekly scalp DPC. TCRdb reprocessed the RACE reads with MiXCR, giving one entry per CDR3 protein. The sample includes under 130,000 distinct CDR3 sequences, roughly a third of them seen just once. This sequence was found in a middle-aged man with alopecia areata. Some clones in this sample may be carry-over from other donors' samples. Specimen: whole blood, collected in connection with sensitization to the hapten diphenylcyclopropenone (DPC).

CDR3 bases: TGTGCCAGCTCAATGCGGACAGCAGCTTATGGCTACACCTTC. This codes for CASSMRTAAYGYTF. The chain recombines TRBV18 with TRBJ1-2; D is perhaps TRBD1 (6 bases). CDR1 and CDR2 (germline): KGHSH, LQKENI. CDR3 length equals 14 residues. V shed 5 bases and J shed 5 bases, with 15 bases lying between them.